Shown below are 32 T cell receptor beta chains from a single sample sequenced in a study of spatial heterogeneity in lung cancer. Time point here: sample taken at primary tumor resection. The sequenced material consisted of unsorted whole RNA from tumor, nontumor lung or frozen PBMC. TCRdb fed the 5' RACE reads into MiXCR, producing one record per CDR3 protein. The sample consists of tens of thousands of distinct CDR3 sequences, around 13% of them appearing once. The sample in question was PBMCs, obtained at surgery. These receptors originate from a male donor with early-stage non-small cell lung cancer.

This clonotype appeared a few times. The chain links TRBV12-3 or TRBV12-4 to TRBJ2-7; 8 bases align to TRBD2. The CDR3 contains 14 residues. Germline trimming cut 3 bases from V and 3 bases from J; bases unmatched to any gene: 4. The CDR3 protein is CASSLSGSVYEQYF. CDR3 coding DNA: TGTGCCAGCAGTTTGAGCGGGAGTGTCTACGAGCAGTACTTC.

This clonotype has ten or more counts. The J gene is TRBJ1-4, the V gene TRBV20-1, with a tentative D call TRBD1 (5 bases). The CDR3 covers 13 residues. The germline V and J ends were trimmed by 6 bases and 3 bases, with 11 bases remaining between them. In germline, CDR1 is DFQATT, CDR2 SNEGSKA (reference sequence). CDR3 in DNA: TGCAGTGCCATCGGGACGGCTAATGAAAAACTGTTTTTT. Translation gives CSAIGTANEKLFF.

Turning to this clonotype: The conserved final phenylalanine or tryptophan is absent from the CDR3, which likely points to a read error. This chain uses TRBV7-6 with TRBJ2-2; D not certain. This CDR3 has 15 amino acids. Germline CDR1 is SGHVS and CDR2 is FNYEAQ. V was trimmed by 5 bases and J by 3 bases, leaving 13 bases between them. DNA of the CDR3: TGTGCCAGCAGCGTAAACCGACAAGACACCGGGGAGCTGTTTTCT. This translates into CASSVNRQDTGELFS.

This clonotype was seen many times. The chain recombines TRBV28 with TRBJ2-3, with D hard to call. Germline CDR1 reads MDHEN; CDR2 reads SYDVKM. This CDR3 contains 13 residues. V was cut by 10 bases and J by 1 base, with 12 bases left in between. CDR3 nucleotide sequence: TGTGCCACTAAAGGCCCCGGCACAGATACGCAGTATTTT. Its translation is CATKGPGTDTQYF.

The V gene is TRBV27, the J gene TRBJ2-5; 11 bases map to TRBD1. J lost 4 bases, V lost 6 bases, and 7 bases had no gene match. CDR3 length: 15 residues. Germline CDR1 MNHEY, CDR2 SMNVEV (reference sequence). The CDR3 sequence: CASSLGQGASETQYF. DNA for the CDR3: TGTGCCAGCAGCCTTGGACAGGGGGCTTCAGAGACCCAGTACTTC.

This rearrangement joins TRBV5-5 to TRBJ2-5; 12 positions agree with TRBD2. Germline V gives CDR1 SGHKS, CDR2 YYEKEE (reference sequence). This CDR3 contains 16 residues. The V gene end was trimmed by 4 bases and the J gene end by 4 bases; junction bases not matched to a gene: 8. The CDR3 nucleotides read TGTGCCAGCAGCCCTCTAGCGGGAGGGAGAGGAGAGACCCAGTACTTC. This translates into CASSPLAGGRGETQYF.

This clonotype was counted at least ten times. The rearrangement uses TRBV4-3 and TRBJ1-6; D not resolved. This CDR3 is 13 amino acids long. V was clipped by 0 bases and J by 6 bases, with 3 bases between them. Germline CDR1 and CDR2: LGHNA and YSLEER. In DNA, the CDR3 is TGCGCCAGCAGCCAAGACTCTAATTCACCCCTCCACTTT. It specifies CASSQDSNSPLHF.

This clonotype was seen repeatedly, ten times or more. This chain joins TRBV29-1 and TRBJ2-7, with a tentative D call TRBD1 (5 bases). Germline V gene data show CDR1 as SQVTM and CDR2 as ANQGSEA. The CDR3 sequence is 13 residues long. Trimming took 0 bases from V and 3 from J, leaving 9 bases between them. The CDR3, as DNA: TGCAGCGTTGAAGATCCAGGGAACTACGAGCAGTACTTC. Encoded protein: CSVEDPGNYEQYF.

This clonotype was seen a few times. This chain links TRBV7-2 with TRBJ2-5; TRBD2 matches 12 bases. This CDR3 spans 15 amino acids. From germline, CDR1 is SGHTA and CDR2 FQGNSA. V lost 5 bases, J lost 5 bases, and 6 bases stayed unmatched. CDR3 region: CASSETSGSVETQYF. The CDR3 region has the DNA TGTGCCAGCAGCGAGACTAGCGGGAGTGTTGAGACCCAGTACTTC.

This clonotype showed up just a few times. The chain has TRBV20-1 and TRBJ2-3, with 7 bases aligning to TRBD2. J gave up 5 bases and V 3 bases, and 5 bases lay outside the gene matches. This CDR3 has 13 residues. In germline, CDR1 is DFQATT, CDR2 SNEGSKA (reference sequence). For the CDR3, the DNA is TGCAGTGCTAGGCGGGAGTCGAAAGATACGCAGTATTTT. This sequence encodes CSARRESKDTQYF.

V is TRBV12-3 or TRBV12-4 and J is TRBJ2-2; 7 nucleotides line up with TRBD1. Trimming removed 5 bases from V and 1 base from J; junction bases left unmatched: 1. CDR3 length: 14 amino acids. The CDR3 region is CASSRQGNTGELFF. The CDR3 DNA reads as TGTGCCAGCAGTCGACAGGGGAACACCGGGGAGCTGTTTTTT.

V and J are TRBV2 and TRBJ2-4; tentatively, D is TRBD1 or TRBD2 (5 bases each). This CDR3 is built from 13 residues. Trimming stripped 6 bases from V and 5 bases from J, with 11 bases between. Germline V gene data show CDR1 as SNHLY and CDR2 as FYNNEI. The CDR3 nucleotides are TGTGCCAGCAGGGGGGACGGAGAAAACATTCAGTACTTC. This sequence encodes CASRGDGENIQYF.

This clonotype was found a few times. V usage is TRBV20-1 and J usage is TRBJ2-1; 9 bases agree with TRBD2. CDR3 length: 17 amino acids. Germline V gene data show CDR1 as DFQATT and CDR2 as SNEGSKA (reference sequence). Trimming at V came to 3 bases and at J to 2 bases, leaving 11 bases not matched to a gene. The CDR3 nucleotides read TGCAGTGCTAGCGGCATAATAGCGGGAGCCACCTACAATGAGCAGTTCTTC. Protein: CSASGIIAGATYNEQFF.

This clonotype was counted many times. The chain uses TRBV10-3 and TRBJ2-2, with 8 nucleotides matching TRBD2. The J segment lost 4 bases and the V segment lost 0 bases, leaving 7 bases of the junction unmatched. This CDR3 comprises 17 residues. Germline CDR1 is ENHRY and CDR2 is SYGVKD. In DNA form, the CDR3 reads TGTGCCATCAGTGAGTCGTCGGGGGGGCGAGGCACCGGGGAGCTGTTTTTT. This sequence encodes CAISESSGGRGTGELFF.

This clonotype was counted a few times. The chain is built from TRBV9 and TRBJ2-1; the match to TRBD2 covers 8 bases. From germline, CDR1 is SGDLS and CDR2 YYNGEE. This CDR3 is built from 16 residues. The trim removed 0 bases at V and 1 base at J, leaving 3 bases unmatched. CDR3 bases: TGTGCCAGCAGCGTAGCGGGAGGGCAGTCCTACAATGAGCAGTTCTTC. This codes for CASSVAGGQSYNEQFF.

This sequence joins TRBV12-3 or TRBV12-4 and TRBJ2-7; 9 nucleotides line up with TRBD1. V was pared by 7 bases and J by 5 bases, with 12 bases of the junction left unmatched. CDR3 length equals 15 residues. CDR3 protein: CASNFGGTGFDEQYF. In nucleotides, the CDR3 is TGTGCCAGCAACTTCGGCGGGACAGGGTTCGACGAGCAGTACTTC.

This clonotype was observed a few times. The chain carries TRBV20-1 and TRBJ2-1; D remains unclear. Germline lookup yields CDR1 DFQATT and CDR2 SNEGSKA (reference sequence). This CDR3 has 9 amino acids. V was pared by 3 bases and J by 9 bases, with 3 bases between. As DNA, the CDR3 is TGCAGTGCTAGGTTTGAGCAGTTCTTC. Protein sequence: CSARFEQFF.

The CDR3 sequence: CSAWAGQETQYF. The CDR3 DNA reads TGCAGTGCTTGGGCAGGGCAAGAGACCCAGTACTTC. The chain joins TRBV20-1 to TRBJ2-5; a possible D gene is TRBD1 (5 bases). In germline, CDR1 is DFQATT, CDR2 SNEGSKA (reference sequence). Trimming left V 5 bases short and J 2 bases short, with 9 bases between. The CDR3 covers 12 residues.

V gene TRBV29-1 combines with J gene TRBJ1-4, with D unresolved. CDR1 is SQVTM, CDR2 ANQGSEA, per germline. The V end was cut by 7 bases, the J end by 0 bases, with 6 bases between. This CDR3 is built from 12 residues. The CDR3 DNA is TGCAGCGGGGGTGCAACTAATGAAAAACTGTTTTTT. This translates into CSGGATNEKLFF. Filled out from reference TRBV29-1 and TRBJ1-4, the complete variable domain reads SAVISQKPSRDICQRGTSLTIQCQVDSQVTMMFWYRQQPGQSLTLIATANQGSEATYESGFVIDKFPISRPNLTFSTLTVSNMSPEDSSIYLCSGGATNEKLFFGSGTQLSVL.

The chain has TRBV24-1 and TRBJ1-5, with 7 nucleotides matching TRBD1. CDR1 KGHDR and CDR2 SFDVKD come from the germline V gene. CDR3 size: 15 residues. V was pared by 4 bases and J by 1 base, with 3 bases of the junction left unmatched. CDR3 DNA: TGTGCCACCAGTGACTTGACAGGGAGCAATCAGCCCCAGCATTTT. Encoded protein: CATSDLTGSNQPQHF.

In this sample, this clonotype turned up a few times. V and J are TRBV4-1 and TRBJ2-5; 11 positions match TRBD1. This CDR3 has 15 amino acids. Per germline, CDR1 MGHRA and CDR2 YSYEKL. After removal of 6 bases from V and 7 bases from J, the junction contained 10 bases not matched to a gene. The CDR3 region is CASSRWGTGGGTQYF. Written as DNA, the CDR3 is TGCGCCAGCAGTCGCTGGGGGACAGGGGGTGGGACCCAGTACTTC.

In this sample, this clonotype turned up many times. This sequence joins TRBV10-3 and TRBJ2-5; TRBD1 matches at 8 bases. Losses at the gene ends were 3 bases for V and 5 bases for J; bases not matched to a gene: 11. Germline values: CDR1 ENHRY, CDR2 SYGVKD. The CDR3 covers 16 residues. The CDR3 sequence is CAISDSSRRGLETQYF. The CDR3 nucleotides are TGTGCCATCAGTGACTCGAGTCGCAGGGGGCTCGAGACCCAGTACTTC.

In this sample, this clonotype turned up once. The genes are TRBV19 and TRBJ2-3; no reliable D call. In germline, CDR1 is LNHDA, CDR2 SQIVND (reference sequence). The length of the CDR3 is 12 residues. The V end was cut by 5 bases, the J end by 0 bases, with 3 bases between. The CDR3 DNA reads TGTGCCAGTAGTGGTAGCACAGATACGCAGTATTTT. It translates to CASSGSTDTQYF.

This clonotype was recorded a few times. This chain joins TRBV29-1 and TRBJ2-5, with D possibly TRBD1 on 6 matching bases. V was clipped by 7 bases and J by 5 bases, with 14 bases between them. The CDR3 length is 12 residues. CDR1 SQVTM and CDR2 ANQGSEA come from the germline V gene. In nucleotides, the CDR3 is TGCAGCGGCCGAGGGGGTCCGGAGACCCAGTACTTC. This codes for CSGRGGPETQYF.

This clonotype has at least ten counts. This chain joins TRBV29-1 and TRBJ2-3, with TRBD2 identical over 8 bases. CDR3 length: 13 residues. Germline V lookup: CDR1 SQVTM, CDR2 ANQGSEA. J lost 2 bases, V lost 6 bases, and 4 bases had no gene match. CDR3 sequence: CSVGTRTTDTQYF. The CDR3 bases are TGCAGCGTAGGGACTAGAACCACAGATACGCAGTATTTT.

This clonotype was counted at least ten times. The chain employs TRBV9 and TRBJ2-6; D may be TRBD2 (6 bases). CDR3 length equals 15 residues. V lost 3 bases and J lost 0, with 7 bases in between. Germline V gives CDR1 SGDLS, CDR2 YYNGEE. The CDR3 loop reads CASSAGSSGANVLTF. In DNA, the CDR3 is TGTGCCAGCAGCGCCGGGAGCTCTGGGGCCAACGTCCTGACTTTC.

This clonotype has just a few counts. This chain links TRBV14 with TRBJ2-5, with D perhaps given as TRBD1 or TRBD2 (5 bases each). Germline CDR1 is SGHDN and CDR2 is FVKESK. The CDR3 is 17 amino acids. V was shortened by 0 bases and J by 6 bases, with 20 bases between the two germline ends. The CDR3 DNA reads TGTGCCAGCAGCCAAGATAAAGGCGCTCTCCGGGGCCAGACCCAGTACTTC. As protein: CASSQDKGALRGQTQYF.

A word on this clonotype: One end of the junction varies from germline; a read error may be responsible. CDR3 nucleotides: TGTACCAGCAGCATGCATGGAGCGGAGACCCAGTACTTC. Protein sequence: CTSSMHGAETQYF. This chain links TRBV7-9 with TRBJ2-5; no clear D. The germline gives CDR1 SEHNR, CDR2 FQNEAQ (reference sequence). The CDR3 covers 13 residues.

This chain uses TRBV2 with TRBJ2-7, with D possibly matching TRBD1 (5 bases). Looked up from germline, CDR1 is SNHLY and CDR2 is FYNNEI. Trimming stripped 6 bases from V and 2 bases from J, with 14 bases between. The CDR3 is 14 amino acids. This CDR3 is CASSPDRTPYEQYF. In DNA, the CDR3 is TGTGCCAGCAGCCCCGACAGAACCCCCTACGAGCAGTACTTC.

Ten or more counts support this clonotype. CDR3 residues: CASSPLPLTYEQYF. The CDR3 DNA reads TGTGCCAGCAGCCCCCTCCCCCTAACCTACGAGCAGTACTTC. This sequence joins TRBV4-2 and TRBJ2-7; D is uncertain. Germline CDR1 and CDR2: LGHNA and YNFKEQ. Trimming removed 4 bases at V and 2 bases at J, with 12 bases between. The CDR3 has 14 residues.

This clonotype was detected a few times. The J gene is TRBJ2-5, the V gene TRBV18; D unclear. V was pared by 4 bases and J by 3 bases, with 9 bases between. Germline values: CDR1 KGHSH, CDR2 LQKENI. This CDR3 spans 13 amino acids. The CDR3 DNA reads as TGTGCCAGCTCACTAGACACTGAAGAGACCCAGTACTTC. It translates to CASSLDTEETQYF. The variable domain in full, with the rest retrieved from reference TRBV18 and TRBJ2-5, is NAGVMQNPRHLVRRRGQEARLRCSPMKGHSHVYWYRQLPEEGLKFMVYLQKENIIDESGMPKERFSAEFPKEGPSILRIQQVVRGDSAAYFCASSLDTEETQYFGPGTRLLVL.

There are a few counts of this clonotype. V and J are TRBV6-5 and TRBJ1-2; D perhaps matches TRBD1 (6 bases). The V gene lost 6 bases and the J gene lost 4 bases, with 12 bases spanning the gap. The CDR3 totals 13 residues. Germline V gene sequence: CDR1 MNHEY, CDR2 SVGAGI. This chain's CDR3 is CASRLDRGYGYTF. CDR3 sequence (DNA): TGTGCCAGCAGGCTGGACAGAGGCTATGGCTACACCTTC.